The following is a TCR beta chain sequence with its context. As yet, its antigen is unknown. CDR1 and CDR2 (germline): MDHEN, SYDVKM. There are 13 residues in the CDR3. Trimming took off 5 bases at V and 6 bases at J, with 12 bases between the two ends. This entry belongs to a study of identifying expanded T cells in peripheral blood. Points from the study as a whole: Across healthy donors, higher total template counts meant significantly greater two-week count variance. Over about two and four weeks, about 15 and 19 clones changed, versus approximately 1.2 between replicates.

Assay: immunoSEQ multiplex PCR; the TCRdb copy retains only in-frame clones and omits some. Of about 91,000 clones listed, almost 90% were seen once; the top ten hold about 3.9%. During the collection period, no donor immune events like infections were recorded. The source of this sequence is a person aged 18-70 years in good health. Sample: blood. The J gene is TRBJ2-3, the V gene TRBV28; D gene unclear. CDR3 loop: CASSPNLRDTQYF. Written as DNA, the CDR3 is TGTGCCAGCAGTCCTAACCTCCGGGATACGCAGTATTTT.